Given below is one T cell receptor beta chain in context. Its antigen is as yet unknown. The sample comes from a study of regulatory T cells in long-lasting Graves disease. The study, taken as a whole, reports: Persistent disease exhibited a predilection for TRBV28, TRBJ1-2 and TRBJ2-5. Peripheral blood alone, not thyroid tissue, underwent study.

Both iRepertoire HTBI primers and Arm-PCR of CDR3 regions were used to build the TCR beta libraries. TCRdb redid the calling of the multiplex PCR reads with MiXCR, one entry per CDR3 protein. The profile shows around 330,000 distinct CDR3 sequences, about 18% of them singletons. V was pared by 4 bases and J by 10 bases, with 21 bases between. The CDR3 contains 16 residues. Germline CDR1 is SGHNT and CDR2 is YYREEE (reference sequence). Described time point: newly diagnosed GD, antithyroid drugs for less than 3 months. There was RNA extracted from PBMCs, and the TCR library was made from it. The TCR sequence derives from a female donor with Graves disease. V and J are TRBV5-4 and TRBJ1-6; D may be TRBD1 (6 bases). The sample in question was peripheral blood mononuclear cells (PBMCs), obtained at new diagnosis, from a patient treated with antithyroid drugs. The CDR3 here is CASSIPGTGKGSPLHF. The CDR3 DNA sequence: TGTGCCAGCAGCATCCCGGGAACAGGGAAGGGGTCACCCCTCCACTTT. Using reference TRBV5-4 and TRBJ1-6 for the parts outside the CDR3, the full variable domain is ETGVTQSPTHLIKTRGQQVTLRCSSQSGHNTVSWYQQALGQGPQFIFQYYREEENGRGNFPPRFSGLQFPNYSSELNVNALELDDSALYLCASSIPGTGKGSPLHFGNGTRLTVT.